A single sample gave rise to the 32 T cell receptor beta chains below, sequenced in a study of blood T cell repertoires in COVID-19. Sequencing was performed with immunoSEQ multiplex PCR; in TCRdb, only in-frame clones are kept and a portion is missing. The sample includes 84,000 or so clones, about 82% seen only once; the top ten take 18%. Material: peripheral blood. These receptors were collected from an elderly man with active or convalescent COVID-19.

The chain carries TRBV7-9 and TRBJ2-2; TRBD2 might be the D (5 bases). Trimming stripped 8 bases from V and 4 bases from J, with 5 bases between. CDR1 is SEHNR and CDR2 is FQNEAQ in the germline V gene (reference sequence). The CDR3 contains 11 residues. The CDR3 here is CASGLTGELFF. The DNA for the CDR3 is TGTGCCAGCGGACTCACCGGGGAGCTGTTTTTT.

The chain links TRBV29-1 to TRBJ2-1; 10 bases align to TRBD2. The CDR3 spans 13 residues. J was trimmed by 3 bases and V by 7 bases; bases with no gene match: 3. Germline CDR1 reads SQVTM; CDR2 reads ANQGSEA. The CDR3 is CSARTSGYNEQFF. DNA for the CDR3: TGCAGCGCCCGGACTAGCGGCTACAATGAGCAGTTCTTC.

This clone has a handful of counts. This chain links TRBV11-3 with TRBJ1-2; 8 bases line up with TRBD1. Germline assignment: CDR1 SGHNT and CDR2 YENEEA. This CDR3 region has 14 residues. J lost 7 bases, V lost 0 bases, and 4 bases had no gene match. Written as DNA, the CDR3 is TGTGCCAGCAGCTTAGACGGACAGGGACGTGGCTACACCTTC. The encoded protein is CASSLDGQGRGYTF.

The gene calls are TRBV10-3 and TRBJ2-7; D possibly corresponds to TRBD2 (5 bases). Germline-derived CDR1 and CDR2 are ENHRY and SYGVKD. Trimming pared 2 bases from V and 6 bases from J, leaving 8 bases between. This CDR3 is 12 amino acids long. CDR3 sequence reads: CAISEKLGEQYV. The CDR3 DNA reads TGTGCCATCAGTGAGAAACTAGGCGAGCAGTACGTC.

The J gene is TRBJ2-2, the V gene TRBV18, with D hard to call. The CDR3 runs 16 residues. Germline V gene data show CDR1 as KGHSH and CDR2 as LQKENI. V lost 5 bases and J 3 bases, leaving 16 bases between the germline ends. In nucleotides, the CDR3 is TGTGCCAGCTCATCGACTCCTTCTTTATACACCGGGGAGCTGTTTTTT. It is translated as CASSSTPSLYTGELFF.

V gene TRBV19 combines with J gene TRBJ2-2; TRBD2 matches at 7 bases. V shed 6 bases and J 5 bases; nucleotides not matched to a gene: 3. The CDR3 covers 13 residues. CDR1 is LNHDA, CDR2 SQIVND, per germline (reference sequence). CDR3 residues: CASRGGLTGELFF. DNA for the CDR3: TGTGCCAGTAGGGGAGGGTTAACCGGGGAGCTGTTTTTT.

This chain links TRBV4-1 with TRBJ2-3, with 8 bases fitting TRBD1. Germline V lookup: CDR1 MGHRA, CDR2 YSYEKL. Trimming cost V 0 bases and J 0 bases; bases outside gene matches: 5. The length of the CDR3 is 17 residues. The CDR3 nucleotides read TGCGCCAGCAGCCAAGAACGGGGGACAGGAAGCACAGATACGCAGTATTTT. Translated, it gives CASSQERGTGSTDTQYF.

V usage is TRBV24-1 and J usage is TRBJ2-3; 13 bases line up with TRBD2. CDR1 and CDR2 from the germline V gene are KGHDR and SFDVKD. V lost 1 base and J lost 6; bases outside the gene matches: 6. This CDR3 region has 17 residues. CDR3 loop: CATSDLATSGRWDTQYF. The CDR3, as DNA: TGTGCCACCAGTGATTTAGCGACTAGCGGGAGGTGGGATACGCAGTATTTT.

The chain couples TRBV6-5 to TRBJ1-5; D remains unclear. The CDR3 totals 13 residues. The germline V and J ends were trimmed by 2 bases and 6 bases, with 8 bases remaining between them. Germline CDR1 MNHEY, CDR2 SVGAGI. The CDR3, as DNA: TGTGCCAGCAGTTACGAACCCGGTCAGCCCCAGCATTTT. It specifies CASSYEPGQPQHF.

The rearrangement uses TRBV6-2 or TRBV6-3 and TRBJ2-3; D call uncertain. CDR3 length: 13 amino acids. Trimming stripped 3 bases from V and 2 bases from J, with 6 bases between. From germline, CDR1 is MNHEY and CDR2 SVGEGT. In nucleotides, the CDR3 is TGTGCCAGCAGTTATCAGAACACAGATACGCAGTATTTT. Protein product: CASSYQNTDTQYF.

J is TRBJ1-2 and V is TRBV6-5, with D possibly TRBD1 on 5 matching bases. CDR1 is MNHEY, CDR2 SVGAGI, per germline. CDR3 length equals 12 residues. The ends were cut back, 8 bases at V and 4 bases at J, with 11 bases in the middle. For the CDR3, the DNA is TGTGCCAGCCAGGGAGGAGGCTATGGCTACACCTTC. This sequence encodes CASQGGGYGYTF.

The chain uses TRBV21-1 and TRBJ2-1; TRBD2 was called by the table and not checked on the DNA. TRBV21-1 is designated a pseudogene. This CDR3 has 16 residues. CDR3 DNA sequence: TGTGCCAGCAGCAAAGAGGACGGGAGCTTCAACAATGAGCAGTTCTTC. Translation: CASSKEDGSFNNEQFF.

The rearrangement joins TRBV9 to TRBJ2-5; D is uncertain. V lost 6 bases and J lost 1, with 13 bases in between. CDR3 length equals 14 residues. Germline CDR1 reads SGDLS; CDR2 reads YYNGEE. The CDR3 spells CASTPALLQETQYF. CDR3 nucleotides: TGTGCCAGCACCCCTGCGTTGCTCCAAGAGACCCAGTACTTC.

V gene TRBV6-6 combines with J gene TRBJ2-3, with 9 bases aligning to TRBD2. CDR1 is MNHNY and CDR2 is SVGAGI in the germline V gene (reference sequence). The V and J ends lost 2 bases and 3 bases, in that order; junction bases with no gene match: 3. The CDR3 is made up of 15 amino acids. The CDR3 coding sequence is TGTGCCAGCAGTTACCTAGCGGGGATTACAGATACGCAGTATTTT. It is translated as CASSYLAGITDTQYF.

V gene TRBV5-5 combines with J gene TRBJ2-5, with D possibly being TRBD2 (6 bases). The ends were cut back, 2 bases at V and 4 bases at J, with 18 bases in the middle. The CDR3 is made up of 16 amino acids. The germline CDR1 and CDR2 sequences are SGHKS and YYEKEE (reference sequence). The CDR3 sequence: CASSLLWDGGSETQYF. In DNA, the CDR3 is TGTGCCAGCAGCTTACTCTGGGATGGAGGGTCAGAGACCCAGTACTTC.

The CDR3 protein is CAISGEPNQPQHF. CDR3 nucleotide sequence: TGTGCCATCAGTGGGGAGCCAAATCAGCCCCAGCATTTT. The chain is built from TRBV10-3 and TRBJ1-5; D unresolved. Germline V gene data show CDR1 as ENHRY and CDR2 as SYGVKD. The V gene lost 4 bases and the J gene lost 4 bases, with 8 bases spanning the gap. CDR3 length equals 13 residues.

For the CDR3, the DNA is TGTGCCAGCAGCCAAGTCCTGAGTACTGAAGCTTTCTTT. Amino acids: CASSQVLSTEAFF. This chain uses TRBV3-1 (or the pseudogene TRBV3-2) with TRBJ1-1, with D unresolved. Germline loops: CDR1 LGHDT, CDR2 YNNKEL (reference sequence). Trimming pared 1 base from V and 5 bases from J, leaving 8 bases between. The CDR3 loop spans 13 amino acids.

This clone was detected a few times. The V and J genes are TRBV27 and TRBJ2-2; D call uncertain. This CDR3 region has 13 residues. Germline V CDR1 and CDR2: MNHEY, SMNVEV (reference sequence). Trimming took 8 bases from V and 7 from J, leaving 14 bases between them. The CDR3 region has the DNA TGTGCCAGCCAGCCCGGAGTTGGCGGGGAGCTGTTTTTT. It encodes CASQPGVGGELFF.

This clone appeared once. This rearrangement joins TRBV10-1 to TRBJ1-3, with 8 positions matching TRBD1. There are 16 residues in the CDR3. Germline V gene data show CDR1 as WNHNN and CDR2 as SYGVQD (reference sequence). V dropped 11 bases and J dropped 0; count of bases not matched to a gene: 12. The CDR3 nucleotides are TGCGCCGGACAGGGACTACTAAGTCCCTCTGGAAACACCATATATTTT. It specifies CAGQGLLSPSGNTIYF.

The V gene is TRBV2, the J gene TRBJ1-2, with 8 bases aligning to TRBD1. The trim removed 6 bases at V and 4 bases at J, leaving 7 bases unmatched. The CDR3 contains 14 residues. Germline V gene lookup returns CDR1 SNHLY and CDR2 FYNNEI. CDR3 sequence reads: CASSLQGGGYGYTF. CDR3 sequence (DNA): TGTGCCAGCAGCCTACAGGGGGGCGGCTATGGCTACACCTTC.

The rearrangement uses TRBV6-5 and TRBJ1-5; D remains ambiguous. From germline, CDR1 is MNHEY and CDR2 SVGAGI. The CDR3 consists of 14 residues. V was clipped by 8 bases and J by 6 bases, with 17 bases between them. CDR3 sequence (DNA): TGTGCCAGCGTGAACGCTGGTTCCGGTCAGCCCCAGCATTTT. Translating gives CASVNAGSGQPQHF.

The rearrangement uses TRBV2 and TRBJ1-4; D ambiguous. Between the trimmed V and J ends, which lost 7 bases and 2 bases, there was a span of 14 bases. CDR1 and CDR2 (germline): SNHLY, FYNNEI. The CDR3 has 15 residues. DNA of the CDR3: TGTGCCAGCACCAACGAGAGGGTGACTAATGAAAAACTGTTTTTT. It yields the protein CASTNERVTNEKLFF.

This rearrangement joins TRBV9 to TRBJ1-1; D gene unclear. This CDR3 contains 11 residues. Trimming cost V 3 bases and J 11 bases, with 11 bases left between them. Germline CDR1 and CDR2: SGDLS and YYNGEE. The CDR3, as DNA: TGTGCCAGCAGCGCACACGGGGTTGCTTTCTTT. As protein: CASSAHGVAFF.

This chain joins TRBV2 and TRBJ2-5; D perhaps matches TRBD1 (5 bases). The germline V gene encodes CDR1 SNHLY and CDR2 FYNNEI. The V end lost 4 bases, the J end lost 0 bases, and 12 bases lay between the germline ends. The CDR3 has 15 amino acids. In DNA, the CDR3 is TGTGCCAGCAGTGGGCGGACATCTAACCAAGAGACCCAGTACTTC. Translating it yields CASSGRTSNQETQYF. Combining the CDR3 with reference TRBV2 and TRBJ2-5 gives the whole variable domain EPEVTQTPSHQVTQMGQEVILRCVPISNHLYFYWYRQILGQKVEFLVSFYNNEISEKSEIFDDQFSVERPDGSNFTLKIRSTKLEDSAMYFCASSGRTSNQETQYFGPGTRLLVL.

This clone was seen more than once but under ten times. V gene TRBV29-1 combines with J gene TRBJ2-1; D perhaps matches TRBD2 (5 bases). CDR3 length: 12 amino acids. Germline V lookup: CDR1 SQVTM, CDR2 ANQGSEA. Trimming removed 5 bases at V and 9 bases at J, with 14 bases between. The CDR3 loop is CSVNEGSGEQFF. CDR3 nucleotides: TGCAGCGTTAATGAGGGTTCAGGTGAGCAGTTCTTC.

V is TRBV5-4 and J is TRBJ2-2; TRBD1 matches at 11 bases. V lost 3 bases and J lost 2; bases outside the gene matches: 3. The CDR3 length is 16 residues. The germline V gene has CDR1 SGHNT and CDR2 YYREEE (reference sequence). The CDR3 nucleotides read TGTGCCAGCAGCTCGGGACAGGGGGGTAACACCGGGGAGCTGTTTTTT. It translates to CASSSGQGGNTGELFF.

V is TRBV2 and J is TRBJ1-4; D call uncertain. The CDR3 loop spans 11 amino acids. Germline V gene data show CDR1 as SNHLY and CDR2 as FYNNEI. Trimming stripped 6 bases from V and 8 bases from J, with 7 bases between. The CDR3 nucleotides read TGTGCCAGCAGAAGAGGCGAAAAACTGTTTTTT. It specifies CASRRGEKLFF.

This chain connects TRBV12-5 to TRBJ2-1; TRBD1 agrees at 8 bases. Trimming removed 6 bases from V and 2 bases from J; junction bases left unmatched: 9. The CDR3 sequence is 16 residues long. Per the germline V gene, CDR1 is LGHNT and CDR2 is FRNRAP. This CDR3 reads CASGADRGAPYNEQFF. The CDR3 bases are TGTGCTAGTGGAGCCGACAGGGGAGCCCCCTACAATGAGCAGTTCTTC.

The genes are TRBV28 and TRBJ1-5; tentatively, D is TRBD1 (6 bases). The CDR3 has 14 residues. Trimming pared 3 bases from V and 5 bases from J, leaving 11 bases between. The germline CDR1 and CDR2 sequences are MDHEN and SYDVKM. CDR3: CASSFRGFYQPQHF. The CDR3 bases are TGTGCCAGCAGTTTCAGGGGTTTCTATCAGCCCCAGCATTTT.

This chain connects TRBV28 to TRBJ1-2, with a tentative D call TRBD1 (6 bases). The CDR3 totals 13 residues. Trimming took off 11 bases at V and 2 bases at J, with 15 bases between the two ends. From germline, CDR1 is MDHEN and CDR2 SYDVKM. The DNA for the CDR3 is TGTGCCGGAAGAAGGACAGACAACTATGGCTACACCTTC. This codes for CAGRRTDNYGYTF.

V and J are TRBV5-5 and TRBJ2-7, with a weak D call TRBD1 (6 bases). The CDR3 totals 13 residues. V lost 5 bases and J lost 5, with 14 bases in between. Per germline, CDR1 SGHKS and CDR2 YYEKEE (reference sequence). CDR3 DNA: TGTGCCAGCAGTTGTTACAGGGACCACGAGCAGTACGTC. Protein sequence: CASSCYRDHEQYV.

The CDR3 sequence: CASSRGFGQGNYGYTF. Here the CDR3 DNA reads TGCGCCAGCAGCCGGGGCTTTGGACAGGGAAACTATGGCTACACCTTC. The chain carries TRBV5-1 and TRBJ1-2; 8 nucleotides agree with TRBD1. The CDR3 contains 16 residues. Germline assignment: CDR1 SGHRS and CDR2 YFSETQ. V gave up 4 bases and J gave up 2 bases; unmatched junction bases: 10.